This T cell receptor (beta chain) emerged from a study of beta chain features in type 1 diabetes. Study-wide results and caveats: Patients showed naive, central memory and Treg TCRB repertoires that appeared more similar than those of healthy donors. Type 1 diabetes patients had moderately but significantly shorter TCRB CDR3s in all four CD4+ subsets.

This clone was counted between two and nine times. What it binds is unknown. Expressed TCRB transcripts were sequenced because the entire RNA isolate underwent reverse transcription. Sequenced by immunoSEQ multiplex PCR; TCRdb stores in-frame clones only, minus some. The sample has 350,000 or so clones, less than 20% seen once. Sequencing input: naive CD4+ T cells from blood. The clonotype comes from a young woman in good health.

CDR3 sequence (DNA): TGTGCCAGCAGCTTAGGGGAGGAAGATACGCAGTATTTT. It is translated as CASSLGEEDTQYF. This sequence joins TRBV5-4 and TRBJ2-3; TRBD2 might be the D (6 bases). The CDR3 covers 13 residues. With 2 bases removed from V and 5 bases from J, the gap between germline ends came to 9 bases. CDR1 SGHNT and CDR2 YYREEE come from the germline V gene (reference sequence).